The sequence of this T cell receptor beta chain was determined in a study of shared clonotypes between healthy human individuals. Study summary: With ages of 18 to 49, the donors were two women and a few men. Researchers assigned three CD4 naive, three CD4 memory, two CD8 naive and one CD8 memory plate to each donor.

Study findings and constraints: Sharing across a few donors was seen in around 5% of naive CD4 clonotypes.

Investigators spread the genomic DNA of each subset evenly over several immunoSEQ plates. Profiled with immunoSEQ multiplex PCR; TCRdb holds only in-frame clones, not every one. The table includes more than 1.2 million clones, about 98.5% detected once. CDR1 and CDR2 (germline): WSHSY, SAAADI. Trimming removed 8 bases at V and 4 bases at J, with 15 bases between. CDR3 length: 13 amino acids. To note about this clone: Antigen unknown.

This clonotype originated in a man aged 25-40 years in good health. This chain links TRBV10-2 with TRBJ2-7; D may be TRBD2 (6 bases). Input material: naive CD4+ T cells sorted from blood. Stated subset: CD45RA+ positively selected. CDR3 sequence reads: CASSLSSEYEQYF. The CDR3 DNA follows: TGCGCCAGCTCCCTGTCTAGCGAATACGAGCAGTACTTC.